The text below deals with one TCR beta chain. Which antigen it targets is not known. Per-base quality was not reported, and no clone a single base away is much larger than it. The treatment or condition label, as the study defines it: in vitro stimulation with specific CMV peptide epitopes to enrich CMV-specific T cells. These data belong to a study of T cell repertoires in cytomegalovirus infection (dated by TCRdb to about 2019). Turning to the overall study: Alongside well-studied HLA-B-restricted epitopes, the peptide stimulations were aimed at recently identified HLA-C-restricted CMV epitopes, whose presentation resists viral immunomodulation. Because public TCR beta signatures pointed to carriage of CMV infection together with the matching HLA type, the HLA type of each donor mattered for the analysis.

Germline trimming: 4 bases from V, 1 base from J; junction bases outside gene matches: 6. Inclusive of the bounding cysteine and phenylalanine, the CDR3 is 15 residues long. Just CDR3 DNA is preserved here, 45 bases in frame from base 1. From the germline V gene (reference sequence), CDR1 is SEHNR and CDR2 is FQNEAQ. Sequencing used an Illumina HiSeq 1500. TCRdb itself trimmed the public reads at Q25 with fastp, ran MiXCR and retained productive beta chains. Merged by CDR3 protein, the rows form single entries marked with the most common genes and DNA. This sample holds fewer than 850,000 distinct CDR3 sequences; about 29% were observed only once. The ten largest clones capture less than 15% of the sample. General study outcomes and caveats: Cumulative frequency of public TCR beta family members discriminated carriers of CMV infection plus the relevant HLA type in this cohort and an independent roughly 330-donor cohort. The ex vivo response was dominated by HLA-C-restricted CMV-specific TCR beta clonotypes, and the single most frequent clonotype in two of eight donors was supplied by these HLA-C-restricted clonotypes.

The rearranged chain carries TRBV7-9 and TRBJ1-1; 7 middle bases align to TRBD1. Sequencing used cultured CD8+ T cells from PBMCs, obtained from culture after CMV antigen stimulation. The sequence was collected from a human donor in good health (CMV status not recorded). Some clones in this sample may be carry-over from other donors' samples. The nucleotide sequence reads TGTGCCAGCAGCTCCCTCAACAGGGGGAACACTGAAGCTTTCTTT. Its translation is CASSSLNRGNTEAFF.